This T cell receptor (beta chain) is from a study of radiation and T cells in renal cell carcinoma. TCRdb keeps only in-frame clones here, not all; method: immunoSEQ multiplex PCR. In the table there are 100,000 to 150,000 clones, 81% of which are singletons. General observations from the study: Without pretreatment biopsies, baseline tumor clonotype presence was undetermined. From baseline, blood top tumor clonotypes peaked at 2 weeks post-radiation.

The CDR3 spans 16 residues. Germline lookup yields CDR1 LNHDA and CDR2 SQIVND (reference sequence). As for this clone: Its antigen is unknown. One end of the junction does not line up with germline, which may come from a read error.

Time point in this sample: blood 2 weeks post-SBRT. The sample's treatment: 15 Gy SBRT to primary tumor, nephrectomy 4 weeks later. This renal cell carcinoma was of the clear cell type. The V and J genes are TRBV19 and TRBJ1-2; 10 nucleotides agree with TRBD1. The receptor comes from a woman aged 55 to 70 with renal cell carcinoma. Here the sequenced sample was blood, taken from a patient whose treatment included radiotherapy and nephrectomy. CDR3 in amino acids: CASSISGTGVHYGYTF. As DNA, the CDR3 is TGTGCCAGCAGTATCTCTGGGACAGGGGTGCACTATGGCTACACCTTC.